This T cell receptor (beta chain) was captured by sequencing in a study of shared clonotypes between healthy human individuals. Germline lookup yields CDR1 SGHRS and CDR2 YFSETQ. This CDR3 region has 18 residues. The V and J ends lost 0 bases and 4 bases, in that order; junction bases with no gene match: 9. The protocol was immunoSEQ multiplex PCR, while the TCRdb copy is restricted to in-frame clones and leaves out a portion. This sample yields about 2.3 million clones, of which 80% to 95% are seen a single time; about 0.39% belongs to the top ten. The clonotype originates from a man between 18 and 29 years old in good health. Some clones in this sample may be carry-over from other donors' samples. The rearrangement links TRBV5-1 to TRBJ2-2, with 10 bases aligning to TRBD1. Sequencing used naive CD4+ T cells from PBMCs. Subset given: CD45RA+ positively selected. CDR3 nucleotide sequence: TGCGCCAGCAGCTTGGAGCCCGGGACAGGGGCGTCCACCGGGGAGCTGTTTTTT. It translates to CASSLEPGTGASTGELFF. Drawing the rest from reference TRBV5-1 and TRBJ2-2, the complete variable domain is KAGVTQTPRYLIKTRGQQVTLSCSPISGHRSVSWYQQTPGQGLQFLFEYFSETQRNKGNFPGRFSGRQFSNSRSEMNVSTLELGDSALYLCASSLEPGTGASTGELFFGEGSRLTVL.